Given below is one T cell receptor (beta chain) in context. The record originates from a study of blood T cell repertoires in COVID-19. Study in general: Samples representing acute and convalescent COVID-19 were sourced from the United States, Italy and Spain. In each case, the material was cDNA or gDNA derived from T cells, B-cell-depleted T cells, or PBMCs.

Original processing methods: Reference gene primer amplification gave estimated nucleated cell counts. The repertoire was sequenced with immunoSEQ multiplex PCR; TCRdb's copy has only in-frame clones and lacks some. The D gene and trimming were derived from the DNA, and the V and J assignments and clone size from that table. The table has approximately 260,000 clones, around 90% seen once. Material: peripheral blood. This TCR derives from a man between 60 and 70 years old who had recovered from COVID-19.

CDR3 protein: CASSLQGNSEKLFF. The CDR3 coding sequence is TGTGCCAGCAGTTTGCAGGGTAATTCTGAAAAACTGTTTTTT. The J gene is TRBJ1-4, the V gene TRBV28, with D tentatively TRBD1 (5 bases). The length of the CDR3 is 14 residues. Trimming stripped 3 bases from V and 7 bases from J, with 12 bases between. Looked up from germline, CDR1 is MDHEN and CDR2 is SYDVKM.